This entry features one TCR beta chain sequence. Antigen unknown. This CDR3 has 15 residues. Deletions cut 7 bases from V and 3 bases from J, with 16 bases between. The germline CDR1 and CDR2 sequences are MNHNS and SASEGT. The entry originates in a study of T cell repertoires in cytomegalovirus infection. TCRdb fed the reads into MiXCR, producing one record per CDR3 protein. The sample consists of about 740,000 distinct CDR3 sequences, approximately 33% of them appearing once. The chain joins TRBV6-1 to TRBJ1-5, with a weak D call TRBD1 (6 bases). The sequence was collected from a human donor in good health (CMV status not recorded). Some clones in this sample may be carry-over from other donors' samples. The specimen comprised cultured PBMCs, sampled from culture after CMV antigen stimulation. This CDR3 is CASNPGQAYNQPQHF. As DNA, the CDR3 is TGTGCCAGCAACCCGGGACAAGCCTACAATCAGCCCCAGCATTTT.